The sequence of this T cell receptor (beta chain) was determined in a study of HIV-infected patients and healthy controls. Broader study findings: HIV+ repertoires were severely depleted of MAIT alpha-chain CDR3s, unlike healthy controls. CMV-associated CDR3s mostly grew nonsignificantly during therapy, while HIV-associated CDR3s declined significantly.

V trimming: 6 bases; J trimming: 4 bases; junction bases outside the gene matches: 8. The length of the CDR3 is 14 residues. Alpha and beta constant-region primers primed reverse transcription of around 550 ng RNA. Each of the alpha and beta chains got its own library through chain-specific third strand synthesis with indices. TCRdb re-analysed the 5' RACE reads in MiXCR, keeping a single row per CDR3 protein. Of 4,000 or so distinct CDR3 sequences in the sample, approximately 8.5% were seen once. By sample fraction, this clonotype is hyperexpanded. Its antigen remains unidentified. Roughly three months, about 14 weeks, into antiretroviral therapy, follow-up blood was collected. Whole blood was used without fractionation, so all unsorted peripheral T cells were included.

Material: blood, obtained during antiretroviral therapy. The TCR comes from an adult with HIV infection. The chain carries TRBV12-3 or TRBV12-4 and TRBJ1-2; 7 bases match TRBD1. CDR3 protein: CASRPSRTGYGYTF. As DNA, the CDR3 is TGTGCCAGCAGACCCTCTCGGACAGGCTATGGCTACACCTTC.